A single T cell receptor (beta chain) is shown here with its context. It lacks a known antigen. Base qualities were left out, and no much larger clone turns up one base away. The sample originates from a study of T cells in Graves' hyperthyroidism and ophthalmopathy (dated by TCRdb to between 2017 and 2020). General notes on the study: TCR V-J signatures able to tell the groups apart were searched for in a discovery cohort of 90 to 100 patients, of whom over 40 had Graves' ophthalmopathy and around 58 had stable Graves' hyperthyroidism. The paper describes TCR Vbeta CDR3 sequencing of roughly 130 peripheral blood samples, made up of 43 ophthalmopathy patients, around 78 hyperthyroidism patients and 17 progressor patients. After blood sampling, hyperthyroidism patients were treated with methimazole at a starting dose of 30 mg daily, and ophthalmopathy patients were treated with high-dose intravenous methylprednisolone. In six Graves' hyperthyroidism patients, the study also compared T-cell repertoires from thyroid tissue with T-cell repertoires from blood. An independent validation cohort of under 20 hyperthyroidism patients and 17 patients who later progressed to ophthalmopathy tested prospective prediction of ophthalmopathy. The 90 to 100 discovery patients were randomly split 7:3 into training and test sets.

Points the paper makes about the study in general: In validation, the model predicted progression to ophthalmopathy with over 65% sensitivity and 72% to 85% specificity, a median of 6.5 months before onset. In cross-validation, a model built on a 13 V-J signature told ophthalmopathy apart from stable hyperthyroidism with 85% to 90% sensitivity and 81% to 82% specificity, and in testing the same model reached 80%/75%. Blood samples also contained most of the expanded thyroid clonotypes (frequency above 0.001), which suggests that blood repertoires may reflect thyroid immune responses. Sample size was not statistically predetermined, and investigators were not blinded to group allocation.

According to the germline V gene, CDR1 reads WSHSY and CDR2 reads SAAADI. V trim: 2 bases; J trim: 1 base; unmatched bases: 3. The CDR3 runs 17 amino acids, cysteine and phenylalanine included. The sequence is cut down to CDR3 DNA, 51 bases in frame from base 1. The TCR beta CDR3 regions were amplified from RNA transcripts. The TCR CDR3 was subjected to a first round of RT-PCR using the HTBI primer set and the Qiagen OneStep RT-PCR kit. Libraries were constructed in a second round of multiplex PCR, after which size selection and purification were carried out. Libraries were sequenced paired-end with 100 bp reads on an Illumina HiSeq2000. The original pipeline was this. Raw data were processed with SOAPnuke, discarding reads with adapters, uncalled bases, mean Phred below 15, or no exact constant-primer or identifier match. COPE v1.2.5 was used to merge high-quality paired reads, and clonotypes were defined as unique nucleotide sequences. Clonotypes were aligned to IMGT TRBV, TRBD and TRBJ reference segments using MiTCR v1.1. Only V-J combinations with frequency above 0.0001, covering 99% to 99.2% of repertoires, were analysed. The TCS score was defined as the ratio of F50 (clonal expansion) to E x V (chaos), calculated using BLOSUM62-based TCRdist between CDR3 peptides within each V-J. Welch's t-statistics and random forest reduced some 510 V-J features to under 15, which were used in a naive Bayes classifier (R e1071). The similarity between thyroid and blood repertoires was quantified using the Morisita-Horn index. TCRdb reprocessing: public reads trimmed at Q25 with fastp, clones called with MiXCR, in-frame beta chains kept. Each entry is one CDR3 protein sequence, shown with its most common DNA and genes. Here the V and J calls rest on TCRdb's processing, not on the authors' analysis. For this sample there are 80,000 to 100,000 distinct CDR3 sequences; 35% to 45% appear just once. In total, the top ten clones hold about 10% of the sample.

A patient counted as having stable Graves' hyperthyroidism if no progression to ophthalmopathy occurred over 18 months of follow-up. The hyperthyroidism patients were between 18 and 65 years old and newly diagnosed, with a disease duration of less than 2 months. The study excluded patients with uncontrolled infections, other autoimmune diseases, pregnancy or lactation. Diagnoses were established on the basis of clinical symptoms, serum thyroxine and TRAb, thyroid ultrasound, and orbital computed tomography. Total RNA was extracted using Trizol reagent, and RNA quality was assessed on an Agilent 2100 Bioanalyzer.

Sequences were obtained from peripheral blood or thyroid tissue (not recorded which). The receptor was derived from a woman aged 25 to 39 with Graves' hyperthyroidism. The V gene is TRBV10-2 and the J gene is TRBJ2-3, with 13 central nucleotides matching TRBD2. The bases are TGCGCCAGCAGTGAGACTAGCGGGAGGGCAGGCACAGATACGCAGTATTTT. The resulting protein is CASSETSGRAGTDTQYF.